The 6 T cell receptor beta chains below were found in one sample sequenced in a study of cytomegalovirus exposure and HLA in healthy donors. The PCR used 60 Vbeta and 13 Jbeta primers. The repertoire was sequenced with immunoSEQ multiplex PCR; TCRdb's copy has only in-frame clones and lacks some. This sample carries fewer than 150,000 clones, about 74% of them seen once, and the ten largest clones take 5.8%. Sequences were obtained from PBMCs. The receptors were sampled from a woman in her fifties or sixties in good health and CMV-seropositive.

The V call is TRBV18, the J call TRBJ2-1, with 7 bases that match TRBD1. Trimming removed 5 bases from V and 5 bases from J; junction bases left unmatched: 3. The germline V gene encodes CDR1 KGHSH and CDR2 LQKENI. The CDR3 spans 13 residues. CDR3 region: CASSSGQDNEQFF. The CDR3 DNA follows: TGTGCCAGCTCATCAGGACAGGACAATGAGCAGTTCTTC.

The chain carries TRBV5-1 and TRBJ2-5; D call uncertain. This CDR3 comprises 15 residues. Trimming left V 0 bases short and J 3 bases short, with 12 bases between. The V gene's germline CDR1 is SGHRS and CDR2 YFSETQ. CDR3 sequence reads: CASSLVARPEETQYF. The CDR3 coding sequence is TGCGCCAGCAGCTTGGTGGCCAGGCCCGAAGAGACCCAGTACTTC.

V and J are TRBV9 and TRBJ2-4, with 7 bases lining up with TRBD2. The CDR3 extends over 14 amino acids. Looked up from germline, CDR1 is SGDLS and CDR2 is YYNGEE. With 2 bases clipped from V and 8 bases from J, the junction kept 7 bases outside the gene matches. The CDR3 nucleotides read TGTGCCAGCAGCGTCACTGGGGGGGGTGACATTCAGTACTTC. This sequence encodes CASSVTGGGDIQYF. The full variable domain, in which reference TRBV9 and TRBJ2-4 provide the parts outside the CDR3, is DSGVTQTPKHLITATGQRVTLRCSPRSGDLSVYWYQQSLDQGLQFLIQYYNGEERAKGNILERFSAQQFPDLHSELNLSSLELGDSALYFCASSVTGGGDIQYFGAGTRLSVL.

The J gene is TRBJ2-1, the V gene TRBV7-6; 9 bases align to TRBD2. CDR3 size: 15 residues. Trimming at V came to 5 bases and at J to 6 bases, leaving 8 bases not matched to a gene. From germline, CDR1 is SGHVS and CDR2 FNYEAQ. The CDR3 is CASSPVLRGGNEQFF. The CDR3 nucleotides read TGTGCCAGCAGCCCCGTTTTGCGGGGGGGCAATGAGCAGTTCTTC.

The chain links TRBV7-6 to TRBJ1-1, with D maybe TRBD1 (5 bases). Germline V gene lookup returns CDR1 SGHVS and CDR2 FNYEAQ. This CDR3 has 14 residues. Deletions cut 0 bases from V and 1 base from J, with 6 bases between. Written as DNA, the CDR3 is TGTGCCAGCAGCTTAGCTCAGGGGAACACTGAAGCTTTCTTT. This codes for CASSLAQGNTEAFF.

The table lists this clone with a count of one. This chain links TRBV7-6 with TRBJ1-5; no firm D call. Germline CDR1 SGHVS, CDR2 FNYEAQ. This CDR3 spans 17 amino acids. Trimming left V 2 bases short and J 2 bases short, with 16 bases between. CDR3: CASSLYSGSEGNQPQHF. In DNA form, the CDR3 reads TGTGCCAGCAGCTTATACTCGGGAAGTGAGGGCAATCAGCCCCAGCATTTT.